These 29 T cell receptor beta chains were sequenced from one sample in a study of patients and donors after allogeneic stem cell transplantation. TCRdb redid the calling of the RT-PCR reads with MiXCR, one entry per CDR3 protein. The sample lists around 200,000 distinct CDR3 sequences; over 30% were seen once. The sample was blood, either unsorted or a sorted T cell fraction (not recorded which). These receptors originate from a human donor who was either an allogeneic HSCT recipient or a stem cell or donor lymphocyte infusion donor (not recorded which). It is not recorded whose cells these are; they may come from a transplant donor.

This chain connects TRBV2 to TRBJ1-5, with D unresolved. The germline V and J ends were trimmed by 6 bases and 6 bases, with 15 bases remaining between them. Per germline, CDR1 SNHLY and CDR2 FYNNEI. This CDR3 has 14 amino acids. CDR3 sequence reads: CASSREYRGQPQHF. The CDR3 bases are TGTGCCAGCAGCCGGGAATATCGAGGTCAGCCCCAGCATTTT.

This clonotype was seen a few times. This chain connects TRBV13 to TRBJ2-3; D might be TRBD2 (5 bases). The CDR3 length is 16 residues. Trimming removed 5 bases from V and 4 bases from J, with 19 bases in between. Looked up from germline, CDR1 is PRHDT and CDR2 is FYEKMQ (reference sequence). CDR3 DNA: TGTGCCAGCAGCCCGCCGGTCCCCCACGGGGCAGATACGCAGTATTTT. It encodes CASSPPVPHGADTQYF.

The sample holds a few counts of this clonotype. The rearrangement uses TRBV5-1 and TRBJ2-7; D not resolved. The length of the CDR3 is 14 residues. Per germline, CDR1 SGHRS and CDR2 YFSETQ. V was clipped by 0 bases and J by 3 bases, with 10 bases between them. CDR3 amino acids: CASSLAGRDYEQYF. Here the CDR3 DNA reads TGCGCCAGCAGCTTGGCCGGCAGAGACTACGAGCAGTACTTC.

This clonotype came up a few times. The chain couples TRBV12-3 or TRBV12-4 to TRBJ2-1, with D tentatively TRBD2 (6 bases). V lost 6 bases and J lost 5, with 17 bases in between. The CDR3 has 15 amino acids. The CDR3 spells CASRPLRRGHNEQFF. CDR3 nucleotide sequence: TGTGCCAGCAGGCCCCTCCGGCGGGGTCACAATGAGCAGTTCTTC.

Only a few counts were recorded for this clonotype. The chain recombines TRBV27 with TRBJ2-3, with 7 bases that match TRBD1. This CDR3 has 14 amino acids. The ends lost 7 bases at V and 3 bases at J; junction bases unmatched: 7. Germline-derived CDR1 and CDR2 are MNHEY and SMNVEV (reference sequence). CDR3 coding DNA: TGTGCCAGCACCTTAACAGGGGAGACAGATACGCAGTATTTT. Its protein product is CASTLTGETDTQYF.

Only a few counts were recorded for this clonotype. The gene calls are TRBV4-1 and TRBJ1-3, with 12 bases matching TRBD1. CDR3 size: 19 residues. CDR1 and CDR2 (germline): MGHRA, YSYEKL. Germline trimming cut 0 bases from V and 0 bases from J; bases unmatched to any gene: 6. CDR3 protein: CASSQEGTGGDGSGNTIYF. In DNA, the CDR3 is TGCGCCAGCAGCCAAGAGGGGACAGGGGGCGACGGCTCTGGAAACACCATATATTTT.

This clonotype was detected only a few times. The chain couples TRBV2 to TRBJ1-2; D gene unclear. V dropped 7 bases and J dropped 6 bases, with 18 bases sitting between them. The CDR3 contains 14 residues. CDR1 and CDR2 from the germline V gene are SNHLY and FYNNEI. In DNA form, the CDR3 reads TGTGCCAGCATCCCAGGACCACCAGGCGATGGCTACACCTTC. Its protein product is CASIPGPPGDGYTF. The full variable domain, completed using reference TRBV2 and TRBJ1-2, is EPEVTQTPSHQVTQMGQEVILRCVPISNHLYFYWYRQILGQKVEFLVSFYNNEISEKSEIFDDQFSVERPDGSNFTLKIRSTKLEDSAMYFCASIPGPPGDGYTFGSGTRLTVV.

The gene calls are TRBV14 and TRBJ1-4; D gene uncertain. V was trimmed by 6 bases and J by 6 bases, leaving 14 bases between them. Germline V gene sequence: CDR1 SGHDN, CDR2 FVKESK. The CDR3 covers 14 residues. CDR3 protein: CASRPEHLDEKLFF. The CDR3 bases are TGTGCCAGCAGGCCCGAACATCTGGATGAAAAACTGTTTTTT.

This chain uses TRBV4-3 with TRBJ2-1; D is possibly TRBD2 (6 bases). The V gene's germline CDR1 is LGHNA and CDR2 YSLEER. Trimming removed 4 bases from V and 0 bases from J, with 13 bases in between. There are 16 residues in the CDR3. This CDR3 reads CASSLTHGSSYNEQFF. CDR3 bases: TGCGCCAGCAGCCTTACTCACGGGAGCTCCTACAATGAGCAGTTCTTC.

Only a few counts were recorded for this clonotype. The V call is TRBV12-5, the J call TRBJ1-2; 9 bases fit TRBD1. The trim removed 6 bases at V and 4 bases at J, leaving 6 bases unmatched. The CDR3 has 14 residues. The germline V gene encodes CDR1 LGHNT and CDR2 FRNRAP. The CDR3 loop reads CASGLGQGGYGYTF. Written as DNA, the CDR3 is TGTGCTAGTGGGCTGGGACAGGGAGGCTATGGCTACACCTTC.

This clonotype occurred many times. CDR3 region: CSGGQPNEKLFF. CDR3 DNA: TGCAGCGGGGGACAGCCTAATGAAAAACTGTTTTTT. The gene calls are TRBV29-1 and TRBJ1-4; 7 nucleotides agree with TRBD1. The CDR3 length is 12 residues. Germline CDR1 reads SQVTM; CDR2 reads ANQGSEA. V lost 7 bases and J lost 3; bases outside the gene matches: 2.

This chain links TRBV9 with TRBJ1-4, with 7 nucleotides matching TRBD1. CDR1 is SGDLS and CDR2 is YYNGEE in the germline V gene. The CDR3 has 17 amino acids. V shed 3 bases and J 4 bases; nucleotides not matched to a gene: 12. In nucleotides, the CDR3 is TGTGCCAGCAGCGAAGGACTAGGGACAGTTTTTAATGAAAAACTGTTTTTT. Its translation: CASSEGLGTVFNEKLFF. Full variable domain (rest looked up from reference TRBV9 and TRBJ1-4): DSGVTQTPKHLITATGQRVTLRCSPRSGDLSVYWYQQSLDQGLQFLIQYYNGEERAKGNILERFSAQQFPDLHSELNLSSLELGDSALYFCASSEGLGTVFNEKLFFGSGTQLSVL.

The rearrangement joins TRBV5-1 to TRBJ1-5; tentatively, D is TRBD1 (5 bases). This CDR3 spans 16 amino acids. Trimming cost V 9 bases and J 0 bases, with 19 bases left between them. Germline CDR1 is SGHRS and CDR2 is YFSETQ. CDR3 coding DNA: TGCGCCATCTCTCGACAGCTCTCCTATAGCAATCAGCCCCAGCATTTT. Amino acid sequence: CAISRQLSYSNQPQHF.

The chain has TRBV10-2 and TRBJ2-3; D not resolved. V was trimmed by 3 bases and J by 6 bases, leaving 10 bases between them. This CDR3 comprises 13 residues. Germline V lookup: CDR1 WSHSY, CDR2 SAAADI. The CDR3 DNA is TGCGCCAGCAGTGAACGGCGGAAGGATACGCAGTATTTT. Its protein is CASSERRKDTQYF.

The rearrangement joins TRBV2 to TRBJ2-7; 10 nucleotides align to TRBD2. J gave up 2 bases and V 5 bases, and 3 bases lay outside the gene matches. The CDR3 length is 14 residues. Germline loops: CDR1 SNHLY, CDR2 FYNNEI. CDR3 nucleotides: TGTGCCAGCAGTCCCGGGACTAGCGCCTACGAGCAGTACTTC. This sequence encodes CASSPGTSAYEQYF.

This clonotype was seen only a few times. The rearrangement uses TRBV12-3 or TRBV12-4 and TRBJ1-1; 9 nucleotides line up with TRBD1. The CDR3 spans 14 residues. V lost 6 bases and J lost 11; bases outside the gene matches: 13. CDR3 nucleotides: TGTGCCAGCAGCCGGAGACAGGGGGAGAATCGGGCTTTCTTT. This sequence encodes CASSRRQGENRAFF.

The CDR3 DNA reads TGTGCCAGCAGCTCCCAGGACACTGAAGCTTTCTTT. The encoded protein is CASSSQDTEAFF. The V and J genes are TRBV7-9 and TRBJ1-1, with D unclear. The germline V gene has CDR1 SEHNR and CDR2 FQNEAQ (reference sequence). Trimming removed 4 bases from V and 3 bases from J, with 6 bases in between. This CDR3 is built from 12 residues.

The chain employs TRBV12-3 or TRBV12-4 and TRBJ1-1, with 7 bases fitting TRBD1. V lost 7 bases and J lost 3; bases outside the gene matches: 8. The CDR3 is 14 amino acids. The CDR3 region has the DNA TGTGCCAGCAAGTCGACAGGGAGCGACACTGAAGCTTTCTTT. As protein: CASKSTGSDTEAFF.

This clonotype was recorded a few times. CDR3 coding DNA: TGTGCCAGCAGCCAAGTCTTAGGGGACGAGCAGTACTTC. Translating it yields CASSQVLGDEQYF. J is TRBJ2-7 and V is TRBV3-1; D possibly corresponds to TRBD1 (5 bases). Germline loops: CDR1 LGHDT, CDR2 YNNKEL (reference sequence). V lost 1 base and J lost 5, with 9 bases in between. This CDR3 spans 13 amino acids.

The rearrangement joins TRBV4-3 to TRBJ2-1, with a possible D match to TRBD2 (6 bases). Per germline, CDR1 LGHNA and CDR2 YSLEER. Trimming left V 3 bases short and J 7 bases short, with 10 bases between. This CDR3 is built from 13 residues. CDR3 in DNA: TGCGCCAGCAGCCATGCAGGGACTAATGAGCAGTTCTTC. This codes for CASSHAGTNEQFF.

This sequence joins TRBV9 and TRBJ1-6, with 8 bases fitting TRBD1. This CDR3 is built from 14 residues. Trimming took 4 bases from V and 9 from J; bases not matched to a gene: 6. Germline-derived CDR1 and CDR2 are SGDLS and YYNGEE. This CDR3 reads CASSQTGVGSPLHF. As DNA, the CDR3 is TGTGCCAGCAGCCAGACAGGGGTTGGTTCACCCCTCCACTTT.

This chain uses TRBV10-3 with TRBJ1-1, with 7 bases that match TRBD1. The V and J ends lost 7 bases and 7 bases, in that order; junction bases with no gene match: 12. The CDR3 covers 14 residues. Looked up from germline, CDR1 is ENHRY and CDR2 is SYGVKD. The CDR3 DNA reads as TGTGCCATCAATCCCGGACAGGTGACGAGTGAAGCTTTCTTT. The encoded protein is CAINPGQVTSEAFF.

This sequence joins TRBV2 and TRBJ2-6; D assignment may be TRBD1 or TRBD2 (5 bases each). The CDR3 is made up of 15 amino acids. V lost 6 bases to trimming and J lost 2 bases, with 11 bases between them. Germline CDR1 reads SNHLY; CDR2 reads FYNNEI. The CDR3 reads CASSREITGANVLTF. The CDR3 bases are TGTGCCAGCAGCAGGGAGATCACTGGGGCCAACGTCCTGACTTTC.

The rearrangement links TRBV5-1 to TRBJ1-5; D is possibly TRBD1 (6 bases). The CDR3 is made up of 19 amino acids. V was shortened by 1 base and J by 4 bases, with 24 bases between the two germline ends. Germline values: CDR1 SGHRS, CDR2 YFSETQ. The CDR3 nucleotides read TGCGCCAGCAGCTTGTACCCCCTTACAGGGATAGATTTTAATCAGCCCCAGCATTTT. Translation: CASSLYPLTGIDFNQPQHF.

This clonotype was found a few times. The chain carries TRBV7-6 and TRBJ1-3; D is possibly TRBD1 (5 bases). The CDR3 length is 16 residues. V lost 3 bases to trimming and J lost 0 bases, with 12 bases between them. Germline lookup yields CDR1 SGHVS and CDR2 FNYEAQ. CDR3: CASSFLGRDSGNTIYF. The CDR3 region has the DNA TGTGCCAGCAGCTTCCTGGGGCGGGACTCTGGAAACACCATATATTTT.

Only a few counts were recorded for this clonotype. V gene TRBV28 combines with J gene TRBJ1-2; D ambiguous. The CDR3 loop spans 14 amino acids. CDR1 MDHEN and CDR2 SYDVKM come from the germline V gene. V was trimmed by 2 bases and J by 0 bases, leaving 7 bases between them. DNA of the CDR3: TGTGCCAGCAGTTTAGGAGTCACTAACTATGGCTACACCTTC. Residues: CASSLGVTNYGYTF.

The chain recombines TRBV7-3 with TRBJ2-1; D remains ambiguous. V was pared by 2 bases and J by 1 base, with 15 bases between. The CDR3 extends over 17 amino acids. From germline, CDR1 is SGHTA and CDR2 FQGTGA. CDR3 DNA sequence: TGTGCCAGCAGCTTATTCGGGCTAGAACGGTCCTACAATGAGCAGTTCTTC. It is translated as CASSLFGLERSYNEQFF.

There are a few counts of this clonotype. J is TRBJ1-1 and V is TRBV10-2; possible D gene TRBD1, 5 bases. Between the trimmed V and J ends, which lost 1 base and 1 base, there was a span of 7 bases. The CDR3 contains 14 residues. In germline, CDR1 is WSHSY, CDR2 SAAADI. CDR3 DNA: TGCGCCAGCAGTGAGTGGGGGTCGAACACTGAAGCTTTCTTT. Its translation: CASSEWGSNTEAFF.

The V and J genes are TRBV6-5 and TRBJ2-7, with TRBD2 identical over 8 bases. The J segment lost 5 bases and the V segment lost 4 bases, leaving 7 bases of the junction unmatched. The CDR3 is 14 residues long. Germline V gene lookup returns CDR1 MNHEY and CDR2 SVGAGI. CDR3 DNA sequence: TGTGCCAGCAGTTCCGCCGGGAGGGTCCACGAGCAGTACTTC. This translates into CASSSAGRVHEQYF.